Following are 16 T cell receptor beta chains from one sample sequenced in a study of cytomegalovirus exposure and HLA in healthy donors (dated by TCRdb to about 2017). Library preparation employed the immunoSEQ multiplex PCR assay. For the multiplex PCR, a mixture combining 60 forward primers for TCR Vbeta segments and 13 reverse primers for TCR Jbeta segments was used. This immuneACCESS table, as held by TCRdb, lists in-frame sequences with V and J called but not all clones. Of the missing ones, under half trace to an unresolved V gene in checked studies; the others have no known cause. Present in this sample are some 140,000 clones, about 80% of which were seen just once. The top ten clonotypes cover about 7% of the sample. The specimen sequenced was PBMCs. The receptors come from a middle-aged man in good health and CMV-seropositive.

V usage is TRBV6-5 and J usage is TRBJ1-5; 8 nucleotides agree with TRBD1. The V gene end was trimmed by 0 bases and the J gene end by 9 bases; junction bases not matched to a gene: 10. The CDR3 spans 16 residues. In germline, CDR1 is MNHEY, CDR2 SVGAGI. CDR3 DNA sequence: TGTGCCAGCAGTTACTCGCAACAGGGGGGCCTAGGGCCCCAGCATTTT. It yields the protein CASSYSQQGGLGPQHF.

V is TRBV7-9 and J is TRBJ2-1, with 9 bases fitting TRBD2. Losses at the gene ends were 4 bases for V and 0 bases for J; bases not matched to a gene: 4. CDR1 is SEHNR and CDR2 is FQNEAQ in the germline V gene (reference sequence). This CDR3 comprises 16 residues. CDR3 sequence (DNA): TGTGCCAGCAGCTCCCGAGCGGGAGGCTCCTACAATGAGCAGTTCTTC. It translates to CASSSRAGGSYNEQFF. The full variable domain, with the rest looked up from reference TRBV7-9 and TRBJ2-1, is DTGVSQNPRHKITKRGQNVTFRCDPISEHNRLYWYRQTLGQGPEFLTYFQNEAQLEKSRLLSDRFSAERPKGSFSTLEIQRTEQGDSAMYLCASSSRAGGSYNEQFFGPGTRLTVL.

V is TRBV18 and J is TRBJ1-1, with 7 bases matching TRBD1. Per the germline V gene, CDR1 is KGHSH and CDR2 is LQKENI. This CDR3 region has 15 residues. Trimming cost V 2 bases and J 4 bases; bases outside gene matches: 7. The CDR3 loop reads CASSPSTGLSTEAFF. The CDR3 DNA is TGTGCCAGCTCACCATCGACAGGGTTGAGCACTGAAGCTTTCTTT.

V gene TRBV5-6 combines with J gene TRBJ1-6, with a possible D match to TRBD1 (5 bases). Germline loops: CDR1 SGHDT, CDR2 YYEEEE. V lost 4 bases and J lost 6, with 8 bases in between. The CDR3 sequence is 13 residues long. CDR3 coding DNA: TGTGCCAGCAGCCAAGGGGTTAATTCACCCCTCCACTTT. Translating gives CASSQGVNSPLHF.

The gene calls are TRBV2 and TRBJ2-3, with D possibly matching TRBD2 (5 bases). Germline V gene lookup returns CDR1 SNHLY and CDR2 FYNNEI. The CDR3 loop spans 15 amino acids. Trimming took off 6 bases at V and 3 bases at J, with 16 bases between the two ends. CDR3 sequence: CASRNRASGTDTQYF. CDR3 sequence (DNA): TGTGCCAGCAGGAATAGGGCGTCGGGGACAGATACGCAGTATTTT.

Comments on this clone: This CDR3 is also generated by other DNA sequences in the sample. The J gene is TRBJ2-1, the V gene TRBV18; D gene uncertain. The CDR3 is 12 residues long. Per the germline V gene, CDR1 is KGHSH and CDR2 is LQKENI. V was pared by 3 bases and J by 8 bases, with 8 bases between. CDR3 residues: CASSPSRDEQFF. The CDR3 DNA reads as TGTGCCAGCTCACCTTCACGGGATGAGCAGTTCTTC.

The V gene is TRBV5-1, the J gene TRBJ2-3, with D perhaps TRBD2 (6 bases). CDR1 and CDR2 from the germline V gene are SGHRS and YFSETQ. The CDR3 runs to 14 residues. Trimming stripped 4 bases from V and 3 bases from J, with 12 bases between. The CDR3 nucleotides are TGCGCCAGCAGCGAGGGACTTGAAACAGATACGCAGTATTTT. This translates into CASSEGLETDTQYF.

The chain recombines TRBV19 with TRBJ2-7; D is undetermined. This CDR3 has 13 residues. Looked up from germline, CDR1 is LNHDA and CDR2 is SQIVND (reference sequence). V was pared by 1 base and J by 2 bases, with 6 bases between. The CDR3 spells CASSIGLTYEQYF. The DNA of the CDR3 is TGTGCCAGTAGTATAGGGCTGACCTACGAGCAGTACTTC.

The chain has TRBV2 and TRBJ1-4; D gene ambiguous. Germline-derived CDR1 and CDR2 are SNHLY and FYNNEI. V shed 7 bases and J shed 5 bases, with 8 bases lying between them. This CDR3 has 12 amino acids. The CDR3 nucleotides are TGTGCCAGCACGAGGGAGAATGAAAAACTGTTTTTT. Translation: CASTRENEKLFF.

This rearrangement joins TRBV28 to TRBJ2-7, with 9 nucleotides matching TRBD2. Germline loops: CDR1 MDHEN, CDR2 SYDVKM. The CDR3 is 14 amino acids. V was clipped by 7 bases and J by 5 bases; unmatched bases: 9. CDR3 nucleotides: TGTGCCAGCACTCCGACTAGCGGAAGCAACGAGCAGTACTTC. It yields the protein CASTPTSGSNEQYF.

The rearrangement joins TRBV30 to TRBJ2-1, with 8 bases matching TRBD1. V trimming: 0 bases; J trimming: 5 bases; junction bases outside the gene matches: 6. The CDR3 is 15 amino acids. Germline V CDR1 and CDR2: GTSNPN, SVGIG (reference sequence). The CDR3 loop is CAWSVLTGVDNEQFF. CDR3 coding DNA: TGTGCCTGGAGTGTACTGACAGGGGTCGACAATGAGCAGTTCTTC. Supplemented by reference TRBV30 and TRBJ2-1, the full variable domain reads SQTIHQWPATLVQPVGSPLSLECTVEGTSNPNLYWYRQAAGRGLQLLFYSVGIGQISSEVPQNLSASRPQDRQFILSSKKLLLSDSGFYLCAWSVLTGVDNEQFFGPGTRLTVL.

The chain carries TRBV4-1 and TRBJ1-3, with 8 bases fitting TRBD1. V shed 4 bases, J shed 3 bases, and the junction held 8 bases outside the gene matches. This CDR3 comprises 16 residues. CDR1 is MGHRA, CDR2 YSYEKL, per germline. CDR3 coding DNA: TGCGCCAGCAGCCTCCTGGGCAGGGGGCTTGGAAACACCATATATTTT. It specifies CASSLLGRGLGNTIYF.

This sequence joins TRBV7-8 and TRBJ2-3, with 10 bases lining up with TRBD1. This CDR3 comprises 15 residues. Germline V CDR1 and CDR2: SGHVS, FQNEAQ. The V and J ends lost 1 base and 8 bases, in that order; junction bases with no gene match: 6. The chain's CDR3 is CASSLGTGGEGTQYF. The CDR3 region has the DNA TGTGCCAGCAGCTTAGGGACAGGGGGAGAAGGTACGCAGTATTTT.

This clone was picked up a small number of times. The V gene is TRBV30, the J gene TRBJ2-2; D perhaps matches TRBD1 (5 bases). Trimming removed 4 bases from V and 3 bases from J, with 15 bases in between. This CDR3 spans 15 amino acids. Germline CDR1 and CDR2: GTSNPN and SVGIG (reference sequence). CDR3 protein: CAWKWQGRDTGELFF. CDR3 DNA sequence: TGTGCCTGGAAATGGCAGGGAAGAGACACCGGGGAGCTGTTTTTT.

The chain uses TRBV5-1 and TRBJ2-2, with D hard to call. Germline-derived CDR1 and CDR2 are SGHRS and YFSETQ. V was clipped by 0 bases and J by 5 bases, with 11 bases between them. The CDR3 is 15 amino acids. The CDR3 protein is CASSLGPSETGELFF. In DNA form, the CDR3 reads TGCGCCAGCAGCTTGGGTCCCAGCGAGACCGGGGAGCTGTTTTTT.

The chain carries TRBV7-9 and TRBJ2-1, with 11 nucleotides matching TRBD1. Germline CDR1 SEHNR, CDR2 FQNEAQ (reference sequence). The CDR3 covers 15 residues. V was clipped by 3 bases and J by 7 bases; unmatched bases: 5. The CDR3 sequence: CASSFWTGGRNEQFF. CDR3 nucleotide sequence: TGTGCCAGCAGCTTCTGGACAGGGGGCCGTAATGAGCAGTTCTTC. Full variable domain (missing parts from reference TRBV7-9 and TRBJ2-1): DTGVSQNPRHKITKRGQNVTFRCDPISEHNRLYWYRQTLGQGPEFLTYFQNEAQLEKSRLLSDRFSAERPKGSFSTLEIQRTEQGDSAMYLCASSFWTGGRNEQFFGPGTRLTVL.